The TCR beta chain described here comes from a study of blood T cell repertoires in COVID-19. Source study methods: The authors estimated nucleated cell counts from reference gene primer amplification. TCRdb's copy holds only in-frame clones and misses some; the assay was immunoSEQ multiplex PCR. That table gives V, J and clone size, and the DNA gave D and trimming. Counted here are about 220,000 clones, 88% occurring once; the ten biggest clones make up about 2.6%. CDR1 is MNHEY, CDR2 SVGAGI, per germline. The CDR3 runs to 15 residues. Trimming took 7 bases from V and 2 from J, leaving 18 bases between them.

This clonotype was sampled from a woman in her thirties who had recovered from COVID-19. V is TRBV6-5 and J is TRBJ2-7; no definite D call. Sequencing input: PBMCs or T cells enriched from blood (not recorded which). CDR3 amino acids: CASTPERSTAYEQYF. DNA of the CDR3: TGTGCCAGCACTCCCGAACGCAGTACAGCCTACGAGCAGTACTTC.